This T cell receptor beta chain was profiled in a study of shared clonotypes between healthy human individuals. Concerning this clone itself: Its antigen is unknown.

The CDR3 runs 14 residues. Germline V CDR1 and CDR2: SGHKS, YYEKEE (reference sequence). The junction had 13 bases not matched to a gene; V was cut back by 3 bases and J by 13 bases. Study conclusions and caveats: Some clonotypes were shared by all four sorted-subset donors, while others were not shared. The non-shared ones had lower generation probabilities than the shared ones. Clonotype sharing across four donors was observed for around 5.1% of naive CD4 clonotypes. Few donors limited the genetic and exposure-history diversity represented.

Clones were read by immunoSEQ multiplex PCR, and TCRdb kept only the in-frame ones, dropping some. The data show some 2 million clones, around 96% seen once. Naivety among CD8 cells was defined by CD45RO negativity and positive CCR7 selection, thereby excluding terminally differentiated effector memory CD45RA+ cells. Within Nashville, Tennessee resided all donors, each a Caucasian adult. The receptor was derived from a man aged 18 to 35 in good health. Sequencing used naive CD8+ T cells sorted from blood. This chain links TRBV5-5 with TRBJ1-2, with TRBD1 matching over 9 bases. The CDR3: CASSSGQGPITATF. DNA of the CDR3: TGTGCCAGCAGCTCCGGACAGGGGCCCATTACGGCCACCTTC.